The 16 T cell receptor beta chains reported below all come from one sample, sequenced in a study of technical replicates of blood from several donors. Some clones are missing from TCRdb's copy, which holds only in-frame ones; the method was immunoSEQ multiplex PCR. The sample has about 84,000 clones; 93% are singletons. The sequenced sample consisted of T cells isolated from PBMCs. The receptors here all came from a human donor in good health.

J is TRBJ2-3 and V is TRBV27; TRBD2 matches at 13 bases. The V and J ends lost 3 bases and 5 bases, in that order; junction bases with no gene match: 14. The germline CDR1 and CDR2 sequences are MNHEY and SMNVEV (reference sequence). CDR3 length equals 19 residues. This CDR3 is CASSFSTLTSGRAKDTQYF. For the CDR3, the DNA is TGTGCCAGCAGTTTCTCCACCCTTACTAGCGGGAGGGCCAAAGATACGCAGTATTTT.

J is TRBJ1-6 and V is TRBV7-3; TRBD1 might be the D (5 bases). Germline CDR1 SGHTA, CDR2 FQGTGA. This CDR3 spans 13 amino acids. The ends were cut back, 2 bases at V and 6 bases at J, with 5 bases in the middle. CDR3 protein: CASSLQGNSPLHF. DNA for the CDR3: TGTGCCAGCAGCTTACAGGGTAATTCACCCCTCCACTTT.

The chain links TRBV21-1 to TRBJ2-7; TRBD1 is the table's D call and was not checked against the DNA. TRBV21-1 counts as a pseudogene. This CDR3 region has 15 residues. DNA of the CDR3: TGTGCCAGCAGCAAAGCAAGACAGGGGTCCTACGAGCAGTACTTC. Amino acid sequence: CASSKARQGSYEQYF.

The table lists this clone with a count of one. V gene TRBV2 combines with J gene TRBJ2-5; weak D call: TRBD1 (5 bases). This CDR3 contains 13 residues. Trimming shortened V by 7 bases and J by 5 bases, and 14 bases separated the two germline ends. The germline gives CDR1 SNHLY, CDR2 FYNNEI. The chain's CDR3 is CASKIQGWETQYF. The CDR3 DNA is TGTGCCAGCAAGATTCAGGGATGGGAGACCCAGTACTTC.

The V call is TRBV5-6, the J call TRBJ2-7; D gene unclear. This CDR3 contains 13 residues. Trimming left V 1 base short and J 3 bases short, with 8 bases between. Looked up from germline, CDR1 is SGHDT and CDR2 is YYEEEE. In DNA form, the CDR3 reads TGTGCCAGCAGCTTGCGCAGGATCTACGAGCAGTACTTC. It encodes CASSLRRIYEQYF.

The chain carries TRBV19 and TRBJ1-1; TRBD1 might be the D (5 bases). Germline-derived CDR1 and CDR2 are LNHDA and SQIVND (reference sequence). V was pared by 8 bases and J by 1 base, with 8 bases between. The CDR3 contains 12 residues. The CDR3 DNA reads TGTGCCAGTGACAGTTCGAACACTGAAGCTTTCTTT. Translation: CASDSSNTEAFF.

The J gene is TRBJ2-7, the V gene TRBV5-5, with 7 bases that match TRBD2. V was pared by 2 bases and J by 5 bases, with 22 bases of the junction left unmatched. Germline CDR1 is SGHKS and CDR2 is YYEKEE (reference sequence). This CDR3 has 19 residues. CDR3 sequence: CASSFKLAGVVANTDEQYF. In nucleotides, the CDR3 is TGTGCCAGCAGCTTCAAGCTGGCGGGAGTCGTGGCAAATACGGACGAGCAGTACTTC.

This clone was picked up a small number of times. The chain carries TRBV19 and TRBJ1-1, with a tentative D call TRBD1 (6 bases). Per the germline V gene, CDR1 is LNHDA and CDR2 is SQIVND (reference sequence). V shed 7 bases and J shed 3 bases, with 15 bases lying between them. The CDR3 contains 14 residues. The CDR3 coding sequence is TGTGCCAGTACCTTCGGGAGGGGGGACACTGAAGCTTTCTTT. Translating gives CASTFGRGDTEAFF.

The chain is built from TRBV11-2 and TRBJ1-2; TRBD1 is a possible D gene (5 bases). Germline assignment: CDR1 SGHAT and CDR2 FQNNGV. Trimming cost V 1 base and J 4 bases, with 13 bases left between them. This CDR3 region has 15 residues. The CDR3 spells CASSLGAGGVYGYTF. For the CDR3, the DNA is TGTGCCAGCAGCTTAGGGGCGGGAGGGGTCTATGGCTACACCTTC.

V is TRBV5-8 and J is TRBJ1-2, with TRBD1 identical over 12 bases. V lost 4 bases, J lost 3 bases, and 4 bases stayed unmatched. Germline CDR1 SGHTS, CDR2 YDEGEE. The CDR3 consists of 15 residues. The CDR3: CASSGGQGADYGYTF. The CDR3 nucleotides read TGTGCCAGCAGCGGGGGACAGGGGGCGGACTATGGCTACACCTTC.

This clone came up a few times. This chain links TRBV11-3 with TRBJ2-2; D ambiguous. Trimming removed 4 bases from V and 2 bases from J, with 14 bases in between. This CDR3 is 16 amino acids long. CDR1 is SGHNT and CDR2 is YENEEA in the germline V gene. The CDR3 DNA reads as TGTGCCAGCAGCTCCTTTTTTCCAGGAAACACCGGGGAGCTGTTTTTT. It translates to CASSSFFPGNTGELFF.

The CDR3 DNA reads TGTGCCAGCGGCGGAGCGGGGGGATTTCTGGAGCAGTACTTC. It translates to CASGGAGGFLEQYF. This chain connects TRBV27 to TRBJ2-7, with TRBD2 matching over 9 bases. The J segment lost 7 bases and the V segment lost 8 bases, leaving 12 bases of the junction unmatched. Germline V gene data show CDR1 as MNHEY and CDR2 as SMNVEV (reference sequence). This CDR3 spans 14 amino acids.

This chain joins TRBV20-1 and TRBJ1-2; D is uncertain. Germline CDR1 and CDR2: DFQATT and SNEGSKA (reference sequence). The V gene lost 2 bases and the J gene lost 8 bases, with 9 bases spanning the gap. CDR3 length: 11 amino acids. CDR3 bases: TGCAGTGCTAGACATCCCGGGGGCTACACCTTC. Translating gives CSARHPGGYTF.

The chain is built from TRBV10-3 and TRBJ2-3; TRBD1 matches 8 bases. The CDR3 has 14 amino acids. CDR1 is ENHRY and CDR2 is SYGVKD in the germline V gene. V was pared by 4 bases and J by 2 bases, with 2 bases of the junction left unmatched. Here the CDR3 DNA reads TGTGCCATCAGTGGACAGGGGATCACAGATACGCAGTATTTT. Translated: CAISGQGITDTQYF.

CDR3 sequence (DNA): TGCGCCAGCAGCCAAGATGGCAGCGCGTTCTACGAGCAGTACTTC. Protein product: CASSQDGSAFYEQYF. The chain joins TRBV4-1 to TRBJ2-7; D remains unclear. The V gene's germline CDR1 is MGHRA and CDR2 YSYEKL. V lost 0 bases and J 3 bases, leaving 12 bases between the germline ends. This CDR3 has 15 amino acids.

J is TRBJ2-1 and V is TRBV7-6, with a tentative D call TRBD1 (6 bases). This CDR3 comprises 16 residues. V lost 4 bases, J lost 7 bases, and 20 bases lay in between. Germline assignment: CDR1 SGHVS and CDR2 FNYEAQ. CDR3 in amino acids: CASSSHQGMVWNEQFF. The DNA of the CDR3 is TGTGCCAGCAGCTCGCATCAGGGGATGGTTTGGAATGAGCAGTTCTTC. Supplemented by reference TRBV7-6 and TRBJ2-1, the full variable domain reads GAGVSQSPRYKVTKRGQDVALRCDPISGHVSLYWYRQALGQGPEFLTYFNYEAQQDKSGLPNDRFSAERPEGSISTLTIQRTEQRDSAMYRCASSSHQGMVWNEQFFGPGTRLTVL.